Below are 24 T cell receptor beta chains sequenced from a single sample in a study of control samples from healthy donors and cancer patients. Profiled with immunoSEQ multiplex PCR; TCRdb holds only in-frame clones, not every one. The sample records tens of thousands of clones, around 80% being singletons. Sequencing used PBMCs. The receptors shown here come from a man aged 60 to 75 with head and neck cancer.

This sequence joins TRBV20-1 and TRBJ1-6, with 11 bases matching TRBD1. The V gene's germline CDR1 is DFQATT and CDR2 SNEGSKA (reference sequence). The CDR3 is made up of 16 amino acids. V dropped 3 bases and J dropped 0; count of bases not matched to a gene: 1. CDR3 DNA: TGCAGTGCTAGTGGGACAGGGGGCTCCTATAATTCACCCCTCCACTTT. Its translation: CSASGTGGSYNSPLHF.

This chain uses TRBV11-1 with TRBJ1-1, with D unclear. CDR3 size: 13 residues. Trimming left V 5 bases short and J 0 bases short, with 7 bases between. Looked up from germline, CDR1 is SGHAT and CDR2 is FQDESV (reference sequence). CDR3 protein: CASSPRVNTEAFF. The CDR3 nucleotides are TGTGCCAGCAGCCCACGTGTGAACACTGAAGCTTTCTTT.

The chain uses TRBV5-4 and TRBJ2-7, with D perhaps matching TRBD2 (6 bases). The germline V gene encodes CDR1 SGHNT and CDR2 YYREEE (reference sequence). The CDR3 has 15 residues. The ends were cut back, 0 bases at V and 2 bases at J, with 12 bases in the middle. CDR3 loop: CASSLGRDEAYEQYF. DNA of the CDR3: TGTGCCAGCAGCTTGGGGCGGGACGAAGCCTACGAGCAGTACTTC. Full variable domain (outside the CDR3, taken from reference TRBV5-4 and TRBJ2-7): ETGVTQSPTHLIKTRGQQVTLRCSSQSGHNTVSWYQQALGQGPQFIFQYYREEENGRGNFPPRFSGLQFPNYSSELNVNALELDDSALYLCASSLGRDEAYEQYFGPGTRLTVT.

The rearrangement links TRBV7-2 to TRBJ2-7; D is unresolved. Germline V gene lookup returns CDR1 SGHTA and CDR2 FQGNSA. V shed 1 base and J shed 6 bases, with 13 bases lying between them. The CDR3 has 14 amino acids. The chain's CDR3 is CASSLEPPAPEQYF. Here the CDR3 DNA reads TGTGCCAGCAGCTTAGAACCCCCAGCCCCCGAGCAGTACTTC. Full variable domain (rest looked up from reference TRBV7-2 and TRBJ2-7): GAGVSQSPSNKVTEKGKDVELRCDPISGHTALYWYRQSLGQGLEFLIYFQGNSAPDKSGLPSDRFSAERTGGSVSTLTIQRTQQEDSAVYLCASSLEPPAPEQYFGPGTRLTVT.

The chain combines TRBV4-1 with TRBJ2-1; D uncertain. CDR3 length: 14 amino acids. Germline V gives CDR1 MGHRA, CDR2 YSYEKL. V was pared by 0 bases and J by 6 bases, with 9 bases between. CDR3 bases: TGCGCCAGCAGCCAAGATCATAACTCCAATGAGCAGTTCTTC. It codes for CASSQDHNSNEQFF.

The rearrangement links TRBV6-2 or TRBV6-3 to TRBJ2-7; 12 positions match TRBD2. Germline values: CDR1 MNHEY, CDR2 SVGEGT. Losses at the gene ends were 5 bases for V and 2 bases for J; bases not matched to a gene: 10. The CDR3 loop spans 17 amino acids. CDR3 amino acids: CASSPGLAGRGAYEQYF. CDR3 coding DNA: TGTGCCAGCAGTCCAGGACTAGCGGGGAGAGGAGCCTACGAGCAGTACTTC.

The J gene is TRBJ2-7, the V gene TRBV3-1 (or the pseudogene TRBV3-2), with a possible D match to TRBD2 (6 bases). CDR3 size: 12 residues. V dropped 4 bases and J dropped 2 bases, with 6 bases sitting between them. Germline CDR1 is LGHDT and CDR2 is YNNKEL (reference sequence). The CDR3 DNA follows: TGTGCCAGCAGCCCGGGGGCCTACGAGCAGTACTTC. It is translated as CASSPGAYEQYF.

The J gene is TRBJ1-2, the V gene TRBV7-2; D is uncertain. V was clipped by 0 bases and J by 4 bases, with 12 bases between them. CDR1 is SGHTA and CDR2 is FQGNSA in the germline V gene. The CDR3 is 15 residues long. The CDR3 spells CASSLAYDGVYGYTF. The CDR3 DNA follows: TGTGCCAGCAGCTTAGCATACGACGGAGTCTATGGCTACACCTTC. The full variable domain, rest sourced from reference TRBV7-2 and TRBJ1-2, is GAGVSQSPSNKVTEKGKDVELRCDPISGHTALYWYRQSLGQGLEFLIYFQGNSAPDKSGLPSDRFSAERTGGSVSTLTIQRTQQEDSAVYLCASSLAYDGVYGYTFGSGTRLTVV.

Only a few counts were recorded for this clone. The chain joins TRBV28 to TRBJ1-2; 8 nucleotides line up with TRBD1. The CDR3 spans 14 residues. Trimming took 5 bases from V and 2 from J; bases not matched to a gene: 4. CDR1 is MDHEN, CDR2 SYDVKM, per germline. DNA of the CDR3: TGTGCCAGCAGTCCCCGGACAGGGAACTATGGCTACACCTTC. It specifies CASSPRTGNYGYTF.

The chain recombines TRBV30 with TRBJ1-6; D may be TRBD1 (5 bases). The CDR3 contains 13 residues. V shed 3 bases and J shed 10 bases, with 13 bases lying between them. Looked up from germline, CDR1 is GTSNPN and CDR2 is SVGIG (reference sequence). As DNA, the CDR3 is TGTGCCTGGAGCCCGGGACTAAACTCACCCCTCCACTTT. Protein sequence: CAWSPGLNSPLHF.

This clone showed up just once. The chain links TRBV11-3 to TRBJ2-3; D possibly uses TRBD1 or TRBD2 (5 bases each). Germline V CDR1 and CDR2: SGHNT, YENEEA. The CDR3 runs 16 residues. The V gene lost 5 bases and the J gene lost 0 bases, with 15 bases spanning the gap. The CDR3 sequence is CASSRDGGLSTDTQYF. Written as DNA, the CDR3 is TGTGCCAGCAGCCGGGACGGTGGCTTAAGCACAGATACGCAGTATTTT.

The chain employs TRBV28 and TRBJ1-6; the D gene is possibly TRBD1 (6 bases). The CDR3 totals 13 residues. Germline-derived CDR1 and CDR2 are MDHEN and SYDVKM. Trimming removed 8 bases from V and 4 bases from J, with 9 bases in between. CDR3: CASGQRYNSPLHF. The CDR3 DNA reads as TGTGCCAGCGGACAGAGGTATAATTCACCCCTCCACTTT. Drawing the rest from reference TRBV28 and TRBJ1-6, the complete variable domain is DVKVTQSSRYLVKRTGEKVFLECVQDMDHENMFWYRQDPGLGLRLIYFSYDVKMKEKGDIPEGYSVSREKKERFSLILESASTNQTSMYLCASGQRYNSPLHFGNGTRLTVT.

CDR3 nucleotides: TGTGCCAGCACCATACCGGGACTACGATACTACGAGCAGTACTTC. It codes for CASTIPGLRYYEQYF. This chain links TRBV28 with TRBJ2-7, with 7 bases identical to TRBD2. The CDR3 sequence is 15 residues long. Trimming at V came to 7 bases and at J to 3 bases, leaving 12 bases not matched to a gene. Germline lookup yields CDR1 MDHEN and CDR2 SYDVKM.

The rearrangement links TRBV28 to TRBJ1-5; the D is unclear. Germline V gene sequence: CDR1 MDHEN, CDR2 SYDVKM. Trimming cost V 2 bases and J 5 bases, with 1 base left between them. The CDR3 runs 11 residues. The CDR3 sequence is CASSLDQPQHF. CDR3 coding DNA: TGTGCCAGCAGTTTAGATCAGCCCCAGCATTTT.

V usage is TRBV24-1 and J usage is TRBJ2-3; D possibly corresponds to TRBD2 (6 bases). This CDR3 comprises 16 residues. V was pared by 3 bases and J by 1 base, with 13 bases between. Germline CDR1 and CDR2: KGHDR and SFDVKD. The CDR3 DNA follows: TGTGCCACCAGTGATCGGACTAACAAGGGCACAGATACGCAGTATTTT. Protein product: CATSDRTNKGTDTQYF.

This chain uses TRBV11-2 with TRBJ1-1, with a weak D call TRBD1 (6 bases). The germline V gene has CDR1 SGHAT and CDR2 FQNNGV. V lost 0 bases and J lost 2, with 10 bases in between. This CDR3 has 15 amino acids. The CDR3 coding sequence is TGTGCCAGCAGCTTAGACCCCGGGACAAACACTGAAGCTTTCTTT. It translates to CASSLDPGTNTEAFF.

This chain joins TRBV11-1 and TRBJ2-5, with D unresolved. The CDR3 is 12 residues long. Trimming cost V 5 bases and J 4 bases, with 8 bases left between them. Germline loops: CDR1 SGHAT, CDR2 FQDESV (reference sequence). The CDR3 sequence is CASSLATETQYF. The CDR3 region has the DNA TGTGCCAGCAGCCTCGCCACAGAGACCCAGTACTTC.

This chain joins TRBV19 and TRBJ2-6; D not certain. Deletions cut 1 base from V and 0 bases from J, with 4 bases between. This CDR3 region has 15 residues. The germline V gene encodes CDR1 LNHDA and CDR2 SQIVND (reference sequence). CDR3 coding DNA: TGTGCCAGTAGTATAGGGACCTCTGGGGCCAACGTCCTGACTTTC. It is translated as CASSIGTSGANVLTF.

The V and J genes are TRBV29-1 and TRBJ1-5, with 9 bases identical to TRBD1. Germline V lookup: CDR1 SQVTM, CDR2 ANQGSEA. V lost 7 bases, J lost 6 bases, and 7 bases stayed unmatched. CDR3 size: 13 residues. CDR3 sequence (DNA): TGCAGCGCCGGACAGGGGTTGACTCAGCCCCAGCATTTT. This sequence encodes CSAGQGLTQPQHF.

This clone came up once. V gene TRBV18 combines with J gene TRBJ2-3; 8 nucleotides agree with TRBD1. V dropped 6 bases and J dropped 1; count of bases not matched to a gene: 18. The germline V gene encodes CDR1 KGHSH and CDR2 LQKENI. The CDR3 sequence is 19 residues long. The CDR3, as DNA: TGTGCCAGCTCGCCCGGGACAGGAAGAGAAAGTGTCGGCACAGATACGCAGTATTTT. Residues: CASSPGTGRESVGTDTQYF. Full variable domain (missing parts from reference TRBV18 and TRBJ2-3): NAGVMQNPRHLVRRRGQEARLRCSPMKGHSHVYWYRQLPEEGLKFMVYLQKENIIDESGMPKERFSAEFPKEGPSILRIQQVVRGDSAAYFCASSPGTGRESVGTDTQYFGPGTRLTVL.

The chain is built from TRBV6-1 and TRBJ2-7; 11 positions agree with TRBD1. The V gene end was trimmed by 0 bases and the J gene end by 3 bases; junction bases not matched to a gene: 1. The germline V gene has CDR1 MNHNS and CDR2 SASEGT. The CDR3 sequence is 15 residues long. The DNA for the CDR3 is TGTGCCAGCAGTGAAGCCGGGACAGGGGGCTACGAGCAGTACTTC. This translates into CASSEAGTGGYEQYF.

The chain carries TRBV28 and TRBJ2-5, with TRBD2 identical over 7 bases. The ends lost 4 bases at V and 4 bases at J; junction bases unmatched: 3. The CDR3 has 13 residues. Germline V CDR1 and CDR2: MDHEN, SYDVKM. CDR3 amino acids: CASSWGGRETQYF. The DNA of the CDR3 is TGTGCCAGCAGTTGGGGAGGGCGAGAGACCCAGTACTTC.

The rearrangement links TRBV3-1 (or the pseudogene TRBV3-2) to TRBJ2-5; D is unresolved. There are 12 residues in the CDR3. The germline V gene has CDR1 LGHDT and CDR2 YNNKEL (reference sequence). Trimming took 2 bases from V and 1 from J, leaving 2 bases between them. CDR3 residues: CASSQSQETQYF. CDR3 DNA sequence: TGTGCCAGCAGCCAAAGCCAAGAGACCCAGTACTTC.

The chain has TRBV18 and TRBJ1-5; D remains ambiguous. Germline V gene lookup returns CDR1 KGHSH and CDR2 LQKENI. V lost 2 bases to trimming and J lost 7 bases, with 9 bases between them. This CDR3 comprises 13 residues. CDR3 protein: CASSPNADQPQHF. CDR3 coding DNA: TGTGCCAGCTCACCAAATGCTGACCAGCCCCAGCATTTT.